What follows are 5 T cell receptor beta chains derived from one specimen sequenced in a study of T cell responses to AZD1222 COVID-19 vaccine. Profiling relied on immunoSEQ multiplex PCR, and the TCRdb table lists in-frame clones only, not all of them. The sample holds 100,000 to 150,000 clones; over 75% are singletons and the top ten take more than 7.5%. The specimen was peripheral blood, collected 28 days after the second dose of the MenACWY control vaccine. The receptors were gathered from an adult who received the MenACWY meningococcal vaccine as a control.

This clone appeared a single time. The chain has TRBV7-3 and TRBJ2-3; TRBD2 matches at 7 bases. This CDR3 is 14 amino acids long. The J segment lost 1 base and the V segment lost 6 bases, leaving 4 bases of the junction unmatched. Germline values: CDR1 SGHTA, CDR2 FQGTGA. Here the CDR3 reads CASSGAGGTDTQYF. In nucleotides, the CDR3 is TGTGCCAGCAGTGGGGCGGGGGGCACAGATACGCAGTATTTT.

This chain uses TRBV18 with TRBJ2-1, with TRBD2 identical over 12 bases. Germline-derived CDR1 and CDR2 are KGHSH and LQKENI. The V and J ends lost 2 bases and 3 bases, in that order; junction bases with no gene match: 5. The CDR3 is 17 residues long. The CDR3 DNA sequence: TGTGCCAGCTCACCAAAGACTAGCGGGAGCTTCTACAATGAGCAGTTCTTC. Protein product: CASSPKTSGSFYNEQFF.

This sequence joins TRBV19 and TRBJ2-1; 10 bases line up with TRBD2. Germline values: CDR1 LNHDA, CDR2 SQIVND (reference sequence). This CDR3 is 18 amino acids long. V shed 3 bases, J shed 0 bases, and the junction held 8 bases outside the gene matches. In DNA form, the CDR3 reads TGTGCCAGTAGTATCGTAGCGGGGGGCCCGAGCTCCTACAATGAGCAGTTCTTC. Amino acid sequence: CASSIVAGGPSSYNEQFF.

There are a few counts of this clone. V usage is TRBV2 and J usage is TRBJ1-4; the D is unclear. There are 14 residues in the CDR3. V was clipped by 3 bases and J by 8 bases, with 13 bases between them. Per the germline V gene, CDR1 is SNHLY and CDR2 is FYNNEI. The CDR3 DNA sequence: TGTGCCAGCAGTGATGTGGGTGTATGGGAAAAACTGTTTTTT. Translation: CASSDVGVWEKLFF. Filled out from reference TRBV2 and TRBJ1-4, the complete variable domain reads EPEVTQTPSHQVTQMGQEVILRCVPISNHLYFYWYRQILGQKVEFLVSFYNNEISEKSEIFDDQFSVERPDGSNFTLKIRSTKLEDSAMYFCASSDVGVWEKLFFGSGTQLSVL.

CDR3 region: CATSVLAGGETQYF. CDR3 DNA: TGTGCCACCAGTGTCCTAGCGGGGGGAGAGACCCAGTACTTC. The chain employs TRBV24-1 and TRBJ2-5, with TRBD2 matching 11 bases. V shed 5 bases, J shed 4 bases, and the junction held 2 bases outside the gene matches. This CDR3 has 14 residues. Per germline, CDR1 KGHDR and CDR2 SFDVKD.